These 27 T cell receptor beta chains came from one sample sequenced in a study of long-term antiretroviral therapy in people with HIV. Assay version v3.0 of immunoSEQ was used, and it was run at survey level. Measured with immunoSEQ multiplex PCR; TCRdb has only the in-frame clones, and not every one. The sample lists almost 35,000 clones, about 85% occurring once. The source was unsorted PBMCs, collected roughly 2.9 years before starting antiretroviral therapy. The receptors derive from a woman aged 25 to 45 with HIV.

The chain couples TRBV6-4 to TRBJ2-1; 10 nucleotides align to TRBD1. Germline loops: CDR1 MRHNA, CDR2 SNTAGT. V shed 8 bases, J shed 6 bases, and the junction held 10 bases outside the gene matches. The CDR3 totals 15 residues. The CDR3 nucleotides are TGTGCCAGCGCGATTCGGACAGGGGGGGGCAATGAGCAGTTCTTC. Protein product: CASAIRTGGGNEQFF.

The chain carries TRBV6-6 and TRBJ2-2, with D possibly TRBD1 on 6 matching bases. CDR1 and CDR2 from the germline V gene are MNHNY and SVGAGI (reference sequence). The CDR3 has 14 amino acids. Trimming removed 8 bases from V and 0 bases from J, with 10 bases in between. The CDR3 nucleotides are TGTGCCAGCCTAGCAGGGGCGAACACCGGGGAGCTGTTTTTT. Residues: CASLAGANTGELFF.

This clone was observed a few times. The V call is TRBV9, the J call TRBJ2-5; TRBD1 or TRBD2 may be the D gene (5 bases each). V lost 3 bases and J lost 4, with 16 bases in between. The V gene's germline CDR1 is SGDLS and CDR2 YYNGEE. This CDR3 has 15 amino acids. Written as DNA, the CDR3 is TGTGCCAGCAGCGCCCATGGGGGTTTGGGAGAGACCCAGTACTTC. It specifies CASSAHGGLGETQYF.

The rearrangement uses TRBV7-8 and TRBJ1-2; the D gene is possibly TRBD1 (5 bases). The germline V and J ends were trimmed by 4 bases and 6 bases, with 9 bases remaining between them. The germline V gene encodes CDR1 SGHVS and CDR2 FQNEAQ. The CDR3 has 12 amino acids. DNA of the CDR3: TGTGCCAGCAGCTCCGAGGGGCATGGCTACACCTTC. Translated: CASSSEGHGYTF.

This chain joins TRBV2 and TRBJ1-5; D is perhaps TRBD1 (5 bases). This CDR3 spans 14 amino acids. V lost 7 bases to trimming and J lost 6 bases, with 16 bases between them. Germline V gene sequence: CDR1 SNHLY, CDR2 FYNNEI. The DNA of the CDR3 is TGTGCCAGCACTCCTGGAAGGGGATCTCAGCCCCAGCATTTT. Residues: CASTPGRGSQPQHF.

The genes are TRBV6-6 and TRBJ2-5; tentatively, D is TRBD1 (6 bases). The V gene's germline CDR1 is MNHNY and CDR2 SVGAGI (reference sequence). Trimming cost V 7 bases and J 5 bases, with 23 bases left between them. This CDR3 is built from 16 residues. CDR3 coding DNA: TGTGCCAGCAATCAAGGGCGCAGGGGCGTCGGGGAGACCCAGTACTTC. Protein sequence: CASNQGRRGVGETQYF.

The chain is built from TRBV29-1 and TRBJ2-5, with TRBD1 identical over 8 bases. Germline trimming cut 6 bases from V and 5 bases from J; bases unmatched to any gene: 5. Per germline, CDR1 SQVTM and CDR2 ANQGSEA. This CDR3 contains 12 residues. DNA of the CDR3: TGCAGCGTCGAGGGACAGGTGGAGACCCAGTACTTC. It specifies CSVEGQVETQYF. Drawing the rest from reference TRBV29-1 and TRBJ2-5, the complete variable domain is SAVISQKPSRDICQRGTSLTIQCQVDSQVTMMFWYRQQPGQSLTLIATANQGSEATYESGFVIDKFPISRPNLTFSTLTVSNMSPEDSSIYLCSVEGQVETQYFGPGTRLLVL.

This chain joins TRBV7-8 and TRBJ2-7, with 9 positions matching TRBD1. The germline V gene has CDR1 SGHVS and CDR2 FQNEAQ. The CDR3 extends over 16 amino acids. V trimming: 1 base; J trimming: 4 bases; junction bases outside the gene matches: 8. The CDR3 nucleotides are TGTGCCAGCAGCTTAGGGGCCGGGACAGGGTATTACGAGCAGTACGTC. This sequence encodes CASSLGAGTGYYEQYV.

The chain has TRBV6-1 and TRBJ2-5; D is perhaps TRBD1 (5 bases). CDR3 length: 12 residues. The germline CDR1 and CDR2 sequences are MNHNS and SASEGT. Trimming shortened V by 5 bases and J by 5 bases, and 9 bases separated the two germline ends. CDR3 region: CASSPGWETQYF. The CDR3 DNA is TGTGCCAGCAGTCCAGGGTGGGAGACCCAGTACTTC.

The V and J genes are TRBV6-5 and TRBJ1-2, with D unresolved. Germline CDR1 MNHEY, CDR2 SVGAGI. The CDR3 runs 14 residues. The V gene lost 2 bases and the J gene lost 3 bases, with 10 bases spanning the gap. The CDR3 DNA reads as TGTGCCAGCAGTTACGCGTCCCCGGACTATGGCTACACCTTC. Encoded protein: CASSYASPDYGYTF.

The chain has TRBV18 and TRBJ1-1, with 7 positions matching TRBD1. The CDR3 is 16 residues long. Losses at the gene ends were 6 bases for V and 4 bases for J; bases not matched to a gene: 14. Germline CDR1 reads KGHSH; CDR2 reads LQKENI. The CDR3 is CASSGQQGGSGTEAFF. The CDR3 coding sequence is TGTGCCAGCTCGGGACAGCAGGGTGGATCCGGCACTGAAGCTTTCTTT. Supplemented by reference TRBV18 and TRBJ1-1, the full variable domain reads NAGVMQNPRHLVRRRGQEARLRCSPMKGHSHVYWYRQLPEEGLKFMVYLQKENIIDESGMPKERFSAEFPKEGPSILRIQQVVRGDSAAYFCASSGQQGGSGTEAFFGQGTRLTVV.

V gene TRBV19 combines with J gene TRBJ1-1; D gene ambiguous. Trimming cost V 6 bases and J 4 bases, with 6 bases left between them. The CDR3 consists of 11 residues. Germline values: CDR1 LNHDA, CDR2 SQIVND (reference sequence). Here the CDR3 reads CASRVGTEAFF. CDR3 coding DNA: TGTGCCAGTAGGGTAGGCACTGAAGCTTTCTTT.

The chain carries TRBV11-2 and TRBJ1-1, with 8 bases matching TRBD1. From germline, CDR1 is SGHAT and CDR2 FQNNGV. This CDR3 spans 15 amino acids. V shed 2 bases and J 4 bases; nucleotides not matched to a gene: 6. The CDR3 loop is CASSLPGTGGTEAFF. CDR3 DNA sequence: TGTGCCAGCAGCTTACCCGGAACAGGGGGCACTGAAGCTTTCTTT.

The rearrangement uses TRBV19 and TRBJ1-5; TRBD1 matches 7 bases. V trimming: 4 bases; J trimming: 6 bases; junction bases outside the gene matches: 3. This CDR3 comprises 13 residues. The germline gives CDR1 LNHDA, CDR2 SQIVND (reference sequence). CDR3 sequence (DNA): TGTGCCAGTAGTACCGACAGGGTTCAGCCCCAGCATTTT. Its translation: CASSTDRVQPQHF.

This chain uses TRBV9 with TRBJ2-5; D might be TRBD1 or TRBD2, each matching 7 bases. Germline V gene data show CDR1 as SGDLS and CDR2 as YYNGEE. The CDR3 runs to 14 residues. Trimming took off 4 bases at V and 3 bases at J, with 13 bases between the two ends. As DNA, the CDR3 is TGTGCCAGCAGCTTACAGGGGAGGGAAGAGACCCAGTACTTC. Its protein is CASSLQGREETQYF.

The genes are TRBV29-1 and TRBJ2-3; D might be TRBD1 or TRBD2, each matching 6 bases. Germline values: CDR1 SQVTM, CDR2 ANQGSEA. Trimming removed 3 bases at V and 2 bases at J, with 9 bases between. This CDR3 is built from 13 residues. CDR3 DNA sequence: TGCAGCGTTGAGGGGGGCCTCACAGATACGCAGTATTTT. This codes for CSVEGGLTDTQYF.

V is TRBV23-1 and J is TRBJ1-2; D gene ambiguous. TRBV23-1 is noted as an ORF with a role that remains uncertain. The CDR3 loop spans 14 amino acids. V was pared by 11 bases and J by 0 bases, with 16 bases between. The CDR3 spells CAPDSDFSNYGYTF. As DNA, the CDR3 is TGCGCCCCAGACTCGGATTTCTCTAACTATGGCTACACCTTC.

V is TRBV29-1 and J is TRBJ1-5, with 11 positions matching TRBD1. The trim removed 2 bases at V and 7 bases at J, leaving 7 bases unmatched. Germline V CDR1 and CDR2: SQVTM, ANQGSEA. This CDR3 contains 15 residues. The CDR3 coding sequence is TGCAGCGTTGAAAGGGACAGGGGGGAATGGCAGCCCCAGCATTTT. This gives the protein CSVERDRGEWQPQHF.

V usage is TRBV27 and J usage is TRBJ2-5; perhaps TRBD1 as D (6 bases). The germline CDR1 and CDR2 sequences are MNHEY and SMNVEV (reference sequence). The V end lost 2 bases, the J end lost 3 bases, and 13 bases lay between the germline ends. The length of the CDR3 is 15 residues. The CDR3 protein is CASSLMGTPKETQYF. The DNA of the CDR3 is TGTGCCAGCAGTTTAATGGGGACACCTAAAGAGACCCAGTACTTC.

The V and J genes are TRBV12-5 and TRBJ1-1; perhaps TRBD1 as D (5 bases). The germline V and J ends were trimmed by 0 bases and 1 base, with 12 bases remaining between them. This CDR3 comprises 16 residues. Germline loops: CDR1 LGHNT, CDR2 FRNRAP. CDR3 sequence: CASGLVQSQANTEAFF. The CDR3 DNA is TGTGCTAGTGGTTTGGTACAGTCACAGGCGAACACTGAAGCTTTCTTT.

The CDR3 bases are TGTGCCAGCAGCCAGGGACAGGGGGATTACGAGCAGTACTTC. Translation: CASSQGQGDYEQYF. The chain is built from TRBV4-2 and TRBJ2-7; 11 bases agree with TRBD1. The V and J ends lost 3 bases and 4 bases, in that order; junction bases with no gene match: 2. The CDR3 is 14 amino acids. CDR1 and CDR2 from the germline V gene are LGHNA and YNFKEQ.

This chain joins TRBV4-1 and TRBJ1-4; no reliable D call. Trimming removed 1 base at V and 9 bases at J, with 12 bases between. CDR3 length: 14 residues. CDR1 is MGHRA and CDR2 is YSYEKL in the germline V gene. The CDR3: CASSQGASEKKLFF. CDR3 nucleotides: TGCGCCAGCAGCCAAGGAGCTTCCGAGAAAAAACTGTTTTTT.

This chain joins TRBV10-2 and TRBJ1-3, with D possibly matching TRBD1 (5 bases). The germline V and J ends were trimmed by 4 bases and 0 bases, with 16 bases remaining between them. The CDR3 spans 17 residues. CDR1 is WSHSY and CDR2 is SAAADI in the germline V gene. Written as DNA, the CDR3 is TGCGCCAGCAGTGCTACCGGGACCGGGAGCTCTGGAAACACCATATATTTT. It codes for CASSATGTGSSGNTIYF.

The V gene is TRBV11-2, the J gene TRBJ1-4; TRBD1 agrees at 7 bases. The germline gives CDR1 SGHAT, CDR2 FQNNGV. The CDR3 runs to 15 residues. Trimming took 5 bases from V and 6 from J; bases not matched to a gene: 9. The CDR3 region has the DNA TGTGCCAGCAGCCCACTGACAGGGAGGCATGAAAAACTGTTTTTT. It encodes CASSPLTGRHEKLFF. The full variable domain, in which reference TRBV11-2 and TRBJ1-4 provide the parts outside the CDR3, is EAGVAQSPRYKIIEKRQSVAFWCNPISGHATLYWYQQILGQGPKLLIQFQNNGVVDDSQLPKDRFSAERLKGVDSTLKIQPAKLEDSAVYLCASSPLTGRHEKLFFGSGTQLSVL.

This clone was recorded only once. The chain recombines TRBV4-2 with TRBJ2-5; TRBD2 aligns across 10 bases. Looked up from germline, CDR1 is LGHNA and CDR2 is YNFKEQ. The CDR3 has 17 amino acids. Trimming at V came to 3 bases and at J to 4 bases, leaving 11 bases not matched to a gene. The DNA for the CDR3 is TGTGCCAGCAGCCACCTAAGCGGGGGGGCTCTCGTAGAGACCCAGTACTTC. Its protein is CASSHLSGGALVETQYF.

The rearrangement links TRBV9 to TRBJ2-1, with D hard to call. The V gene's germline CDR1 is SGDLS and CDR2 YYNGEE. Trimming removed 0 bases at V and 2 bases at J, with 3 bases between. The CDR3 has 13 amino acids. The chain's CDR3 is CASSVGPYNEQFF. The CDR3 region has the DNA TGTGCCAGCAGCGTAGGCCCCTACAATGAGCAGTTCTTC.

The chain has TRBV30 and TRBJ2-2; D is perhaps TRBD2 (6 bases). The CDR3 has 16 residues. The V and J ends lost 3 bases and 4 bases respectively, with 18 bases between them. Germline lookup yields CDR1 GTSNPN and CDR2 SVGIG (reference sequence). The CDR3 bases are TGTGCCTGGAGACACCTTTCTGGGGGGAGCACCGGGGAGCTGTTTTTT. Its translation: CAWRHLSGGSTGELFF.